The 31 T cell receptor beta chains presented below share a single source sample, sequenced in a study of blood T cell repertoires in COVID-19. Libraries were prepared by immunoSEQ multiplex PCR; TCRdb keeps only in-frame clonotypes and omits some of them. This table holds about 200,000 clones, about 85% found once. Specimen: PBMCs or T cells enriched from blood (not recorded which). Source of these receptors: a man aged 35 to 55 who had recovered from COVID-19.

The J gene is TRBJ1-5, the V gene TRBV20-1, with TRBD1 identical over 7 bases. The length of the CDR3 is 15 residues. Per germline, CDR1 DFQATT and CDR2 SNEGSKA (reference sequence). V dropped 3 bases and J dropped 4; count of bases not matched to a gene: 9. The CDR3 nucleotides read TGCAGTGCTAGTGAGCATGCAGGGGGTAATCAGCCCCAGCATTTT. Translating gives CSASEHAGGNQPQHF.

The CDR3 protein is CASSAYGSGRAADTQYF. The CDR3, as DNA: TGTGCCAGCAGCGCTTACGGAAGCGGGAGGGCCGCAGATACGCAGTATTTT. V is TRBV11-2 and J is TRBJ2-3; 10 nucleotides align to TRBD2. CDR3 length equals 17 residues. V was pared by 5 bases and J by 4 bases, with 12 bases of the junction left unmatched. CDR1 and CDR2 (germline): SGHAT, FQNNGV.

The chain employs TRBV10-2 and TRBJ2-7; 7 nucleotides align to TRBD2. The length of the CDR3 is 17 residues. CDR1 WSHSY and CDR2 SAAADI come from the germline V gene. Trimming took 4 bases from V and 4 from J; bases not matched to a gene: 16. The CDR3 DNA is TGCGCCAGCAGTGTTGGCGGGAGCATTTCTACAGGATACGAGCAGTACTTC. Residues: CASSVGGSISTGYEQYF.

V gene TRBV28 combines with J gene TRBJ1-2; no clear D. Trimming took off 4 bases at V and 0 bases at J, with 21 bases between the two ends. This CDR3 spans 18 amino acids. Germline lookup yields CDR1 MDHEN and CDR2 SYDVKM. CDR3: CASSSLSGIRDPNYGYTF. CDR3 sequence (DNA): TGTGCCAGCAGTTCCCTCTCCGGGATCCGGGATCCTAACTATGGCTACACCTTC.

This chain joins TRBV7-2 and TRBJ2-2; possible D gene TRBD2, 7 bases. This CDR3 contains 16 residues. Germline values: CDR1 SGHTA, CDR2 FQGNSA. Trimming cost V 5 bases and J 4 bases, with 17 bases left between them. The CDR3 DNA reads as TGTGCCAGCAGCCGGGTCGGGGGGCCGACCACCGGGGAGCTGTTTTTT. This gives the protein CASSRVGGPTTGELFF.

In DNA, the CDR3 is TGTGCCAGCATTAGTTCTATTGAAGCTTTCTTT. It yields the protein CASISSIEAFF. The chain couples TRBV2 to TRBJ1-1; the D is unclear. The length of the CDR3 is 11 residues. Trimming took off 7 bases at V and 7 bases at J, with 10 bases between the two ends. Germline CDR1 is SNHLY and CDR2 is FYNNEI.

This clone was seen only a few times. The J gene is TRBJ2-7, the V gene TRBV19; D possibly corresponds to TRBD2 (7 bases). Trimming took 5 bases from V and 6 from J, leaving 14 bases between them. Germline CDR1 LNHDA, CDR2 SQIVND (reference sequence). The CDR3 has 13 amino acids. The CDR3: CASSALRGGEQYF. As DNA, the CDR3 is TGTGCCAGTAGTGCCCTAAGGGGGGGCGAGCAGTACTTC. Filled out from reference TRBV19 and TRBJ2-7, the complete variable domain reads DGGITQSPKYLFRKEGQNVTLSCEQNLNHDAMYWYRQDPGQGLRLIYYSQIVNDFQKGDIAEGYSVSREKKESFPLTVTSAQKNPTAFYLCASSALRGGEQYFGPGTRLTVT.

The CDR3 is CASSQGQGVGTDTQYF. In DNA form, the CDR3 reads TGTGCCAGCAGCCAGGGACAGGGAGTTGGAACAGATACGCAGTATTTT. The V gene is TRBV5-5, the J gene TRBJ2-3; 9 nucleotides line up with TRBD1. The ends lost 4 bases at V and 3 bases at J; junction bases unmatched: 9. Germline V gene lookup returns CDR1 SGHKS and CDR2 YYEKEE (reference sequence). This CDR3 contains 16 residues.

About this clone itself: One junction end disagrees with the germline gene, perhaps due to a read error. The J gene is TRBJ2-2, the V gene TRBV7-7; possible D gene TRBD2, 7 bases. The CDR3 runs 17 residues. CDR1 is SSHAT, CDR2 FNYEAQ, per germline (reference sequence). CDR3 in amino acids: CASSLSGGRGGTGELFF. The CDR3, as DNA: TGTGCTAGCAGCTTATCGGGAGGCAGGGGAGGTACCGGGGAGCTGTTTTTT.

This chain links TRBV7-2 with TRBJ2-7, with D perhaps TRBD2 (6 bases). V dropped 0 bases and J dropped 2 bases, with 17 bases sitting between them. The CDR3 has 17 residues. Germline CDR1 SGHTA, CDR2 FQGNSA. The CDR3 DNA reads TGTGCCAGCAGCTTAGCAACGGGCGGGATTCCCCCCTACGAGCAGTACTTC. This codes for CASSLATGGIPPYEQYF.

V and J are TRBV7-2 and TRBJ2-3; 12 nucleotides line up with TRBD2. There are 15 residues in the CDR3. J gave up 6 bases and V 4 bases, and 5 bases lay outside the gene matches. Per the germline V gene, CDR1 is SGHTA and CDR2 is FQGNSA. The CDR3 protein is CASSSRTSGRDTQYF. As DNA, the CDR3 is TGTGCCAGCAGCTCCCGCACTAGCGGGAGGGATACGCAGTATTTT.

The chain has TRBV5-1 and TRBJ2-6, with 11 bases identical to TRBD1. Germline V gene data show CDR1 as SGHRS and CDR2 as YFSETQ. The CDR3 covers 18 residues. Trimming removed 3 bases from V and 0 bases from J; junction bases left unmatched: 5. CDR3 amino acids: CASSSTGTGGSGANVLTF. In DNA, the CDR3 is TGCGCCAGCAGCTCGACCGGGACAGGGGGCTCTGGGGCCAACGTCCTGACTTTC.

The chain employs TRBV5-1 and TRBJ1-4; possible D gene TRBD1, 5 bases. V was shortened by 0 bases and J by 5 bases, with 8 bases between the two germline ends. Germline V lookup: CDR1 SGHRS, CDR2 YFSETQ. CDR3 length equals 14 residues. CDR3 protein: CASSLEAGNEKLFF. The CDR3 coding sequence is TGCGCCAGCAGCTTGGAGGCAGGGAATGAAAAACTGTTTTTT.

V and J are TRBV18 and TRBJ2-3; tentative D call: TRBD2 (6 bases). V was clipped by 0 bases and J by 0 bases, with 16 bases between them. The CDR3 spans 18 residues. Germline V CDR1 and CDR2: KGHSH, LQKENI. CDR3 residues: CASSPPLATILSTDTQYF. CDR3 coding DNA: TGTGCCAGCTCACCACCCCTAGCGACCATATTAAGCACAGATACGCAGTATTTT.

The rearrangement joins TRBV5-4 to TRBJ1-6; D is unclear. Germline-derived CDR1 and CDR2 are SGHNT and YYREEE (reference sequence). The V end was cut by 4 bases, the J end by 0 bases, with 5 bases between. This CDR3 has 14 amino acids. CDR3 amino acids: CASSASSYNSPLHF. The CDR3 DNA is TGTGCCAGCAGCGCGAGCTCCTATAATTCACCCCTCCACTTT.

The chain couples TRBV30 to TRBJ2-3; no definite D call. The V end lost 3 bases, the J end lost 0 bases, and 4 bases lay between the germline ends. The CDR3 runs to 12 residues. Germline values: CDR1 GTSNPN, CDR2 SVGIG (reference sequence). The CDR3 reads CAWSLSTDTQYF. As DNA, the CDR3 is TGTGCCTGGAGCCTTAGCACAGATACGCAGTATTTT.

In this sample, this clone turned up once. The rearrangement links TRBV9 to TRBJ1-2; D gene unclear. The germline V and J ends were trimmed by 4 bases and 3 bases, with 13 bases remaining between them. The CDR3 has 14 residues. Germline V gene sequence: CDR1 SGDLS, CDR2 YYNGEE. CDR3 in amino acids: CASSSSRGDYGYTF. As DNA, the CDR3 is TGTGCCAGCAGCTCGTCCCGGGGTGACTATGGCTACACCTTC.

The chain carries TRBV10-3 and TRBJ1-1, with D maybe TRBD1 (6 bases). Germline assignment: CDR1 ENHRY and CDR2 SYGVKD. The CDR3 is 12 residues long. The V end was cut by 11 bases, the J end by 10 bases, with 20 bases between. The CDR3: CAARDTSFRAFF. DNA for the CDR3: TGTGCCGCCCGGGACACGTCCTTTCGAGCTTTCTTT.

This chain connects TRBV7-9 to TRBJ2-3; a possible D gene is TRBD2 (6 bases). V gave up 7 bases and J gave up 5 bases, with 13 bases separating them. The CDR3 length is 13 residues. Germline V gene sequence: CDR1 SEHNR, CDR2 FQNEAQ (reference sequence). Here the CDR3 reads CASKEGVVDTQYF. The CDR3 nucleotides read TGTGCCAGCAAGGAGGGAGTGGTAGATACGCAGTATTTT.

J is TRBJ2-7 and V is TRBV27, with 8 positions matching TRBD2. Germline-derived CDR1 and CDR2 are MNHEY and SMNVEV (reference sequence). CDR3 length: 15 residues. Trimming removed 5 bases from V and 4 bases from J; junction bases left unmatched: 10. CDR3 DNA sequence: TGTGCCAGCAGTCCACATAGCGGGAAGGCTTACGAGCAGTACTTC. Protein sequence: CASSPHSGKAYEQYF.

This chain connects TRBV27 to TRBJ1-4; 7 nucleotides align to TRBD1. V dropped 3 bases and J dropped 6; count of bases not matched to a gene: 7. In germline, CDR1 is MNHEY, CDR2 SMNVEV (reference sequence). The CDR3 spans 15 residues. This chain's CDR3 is CASSFLGTVHEKLFF. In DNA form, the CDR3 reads TGTGCCAGCAGTTTTCTCGGGACAGTACATGAAAAACTGTTTTTT.

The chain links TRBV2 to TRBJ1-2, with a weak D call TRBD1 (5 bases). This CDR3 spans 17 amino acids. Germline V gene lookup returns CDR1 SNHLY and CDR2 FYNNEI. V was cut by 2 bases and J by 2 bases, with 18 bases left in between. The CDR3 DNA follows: TGTGCCAGCAGTGAACAGGGTGCCCAGGGCCTCAACTATGGCTACACCTTC. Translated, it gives CASSEQGAQGLNYGYTF.

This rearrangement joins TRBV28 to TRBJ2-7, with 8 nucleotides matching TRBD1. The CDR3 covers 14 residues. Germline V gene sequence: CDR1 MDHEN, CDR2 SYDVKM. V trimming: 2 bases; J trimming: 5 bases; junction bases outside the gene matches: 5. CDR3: CASSLGGQGDEQYF. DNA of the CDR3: TGTGCCAGCAGTTTAGGCGGACAGGGCGACGAGCAGTACTTC.

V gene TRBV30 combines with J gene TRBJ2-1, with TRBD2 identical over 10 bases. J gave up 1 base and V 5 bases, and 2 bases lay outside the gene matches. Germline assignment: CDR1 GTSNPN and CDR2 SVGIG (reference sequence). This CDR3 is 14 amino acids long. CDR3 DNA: TGTGCCTGGGGTAGCGGGAGGTCCTACAATGAGCAGTTCTTC. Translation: CAWGSGRSYNEQFF.

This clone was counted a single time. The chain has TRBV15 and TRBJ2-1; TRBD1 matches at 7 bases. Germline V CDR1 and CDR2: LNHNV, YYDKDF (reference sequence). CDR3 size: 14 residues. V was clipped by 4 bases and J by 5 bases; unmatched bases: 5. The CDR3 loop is CATSNRDRHNEQFF. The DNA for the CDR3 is TGTGCCACCAGCAACCGGGACAGACACAATGAGCAGTTCTTC. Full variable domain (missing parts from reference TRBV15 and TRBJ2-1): DAMVIQNPRYQVTQFGKPVTLSCSQTLNHNVMYWYQQKSSQAPKLLFHYYDKDFNNEADTPDNFQSRRPNTSFCFLDIRSPGLGDTAMYLCATSNRDRHNEQFFGPGTRLTVL.

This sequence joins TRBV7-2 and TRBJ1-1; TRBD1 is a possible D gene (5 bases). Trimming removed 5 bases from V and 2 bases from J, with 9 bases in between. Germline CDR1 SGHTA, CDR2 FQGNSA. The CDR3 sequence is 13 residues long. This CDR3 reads CASSPRENTEAFF. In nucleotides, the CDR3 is TGTGCCAGCAGCCCCAGGGAAAACACTGAAGCTTTCTTT.

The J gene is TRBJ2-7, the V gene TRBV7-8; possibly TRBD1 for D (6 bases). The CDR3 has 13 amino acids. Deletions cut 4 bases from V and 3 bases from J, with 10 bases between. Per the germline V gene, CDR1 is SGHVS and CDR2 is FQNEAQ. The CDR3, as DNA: TGTGCCAGCAGCTACAGGGTTAACTACGAGCAGTACTTC. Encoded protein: CASSYRVNYEQYF.

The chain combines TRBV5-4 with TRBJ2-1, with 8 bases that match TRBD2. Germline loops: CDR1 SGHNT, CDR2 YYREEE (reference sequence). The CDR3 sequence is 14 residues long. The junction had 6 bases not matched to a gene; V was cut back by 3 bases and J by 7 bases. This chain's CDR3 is CASSSTGTRNEQFF. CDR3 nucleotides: TGTGCCAGCAGCTCCACCGGGACTAGGAATGAGCAGTTCTTC.

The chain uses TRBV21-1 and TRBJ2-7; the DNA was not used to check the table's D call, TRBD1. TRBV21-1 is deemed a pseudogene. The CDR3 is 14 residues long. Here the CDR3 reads CASGRDRVSYEQYF. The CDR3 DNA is TGTGCCAGCGGCCGGGACAGGGTTTCATACGAGCAGTACTTC.

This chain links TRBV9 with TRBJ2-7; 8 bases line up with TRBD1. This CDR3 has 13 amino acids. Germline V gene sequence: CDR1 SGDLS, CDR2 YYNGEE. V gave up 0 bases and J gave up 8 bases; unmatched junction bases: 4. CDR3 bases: TGTGCCAGCAGCGTAGAGGACAGGGCAAAGCAGTACTTC. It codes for CASSVEDRAKQYF.

The CDR3 sequence: CASSVPAGGGRGSPQETQYF. CDR3 coding DNA: TGTGCCAGCAGTGTCCCCGCAGGTGGCGGGAGGGGGAGCCCCCAAGAGACCCAGTACTTC. The chain has TRBV6-1 and TRBJ2-5; TRBD2 matches at 9 bases. Germline loops: CDR1 MNHNS, CDR2 SASEGT. CDR3 length: 20 residues. J gave up 1 base and V 4 bases, and 19 bases lay outside the gene matches.